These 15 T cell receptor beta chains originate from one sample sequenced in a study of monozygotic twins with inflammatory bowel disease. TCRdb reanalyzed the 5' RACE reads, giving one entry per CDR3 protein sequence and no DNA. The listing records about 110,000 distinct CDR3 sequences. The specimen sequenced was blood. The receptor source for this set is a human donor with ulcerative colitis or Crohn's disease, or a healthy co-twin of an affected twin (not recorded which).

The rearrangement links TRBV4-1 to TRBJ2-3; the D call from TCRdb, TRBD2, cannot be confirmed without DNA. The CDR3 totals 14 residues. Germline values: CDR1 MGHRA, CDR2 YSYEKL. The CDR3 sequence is CASSRGTPTDTQYF.

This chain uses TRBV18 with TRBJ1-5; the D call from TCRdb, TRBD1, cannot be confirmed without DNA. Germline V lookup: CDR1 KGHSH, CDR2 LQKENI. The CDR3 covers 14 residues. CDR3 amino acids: CASSPSGLGQPQHF.

The CDR3 sequence is CASSQTSGVRRETQYF. The rearrangement links TRBV28 to TRBJ2-5; TCRdb's D gene call, TRBD2, goes unchecked for lack of DNA. The CDR3 is 16 amino acids. Germline V gene data show CDR1 as MDHEN and CDR2 as SYDVKM.

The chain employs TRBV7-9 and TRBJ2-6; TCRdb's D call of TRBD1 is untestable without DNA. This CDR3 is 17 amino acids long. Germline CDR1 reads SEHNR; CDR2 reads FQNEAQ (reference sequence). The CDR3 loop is CASSVRDRGSGANVLTF. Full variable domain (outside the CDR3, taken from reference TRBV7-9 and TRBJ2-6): DTGVSQNPRHKITKRGQNVTFRCDPISEHNRLYWYRQTLGQGPEFLTYFQNEAQLEKSRLLSDRFSAERPKGSFSTLEIQRTEQGDSAMYLCASSVRDRGSGANVLTFGAGSRLTVL.

CDR3 sequence reads: CSASALGGGRPLHF. The V and J genes are TRBV20-1 and TRBJ1-6; as DNA is missing, the TRBD1 call by TCRdb cannot be tested. The CDR3 is made up of 14 amino acids. Per germline, CDR1 DFQATT and CDR2 SNEGSKA (reference sequence).

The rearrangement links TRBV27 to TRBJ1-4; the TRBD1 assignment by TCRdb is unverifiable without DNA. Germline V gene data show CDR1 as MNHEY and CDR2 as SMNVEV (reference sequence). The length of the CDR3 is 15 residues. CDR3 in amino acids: CASSPGQNRDVKLFF.

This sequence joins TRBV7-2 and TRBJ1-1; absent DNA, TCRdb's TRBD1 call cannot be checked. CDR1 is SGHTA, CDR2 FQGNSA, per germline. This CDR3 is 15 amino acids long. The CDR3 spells CASRFSQGAGTEAFF.

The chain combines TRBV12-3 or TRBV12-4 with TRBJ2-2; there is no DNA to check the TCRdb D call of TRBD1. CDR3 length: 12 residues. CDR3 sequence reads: CASSPGTGELFF.

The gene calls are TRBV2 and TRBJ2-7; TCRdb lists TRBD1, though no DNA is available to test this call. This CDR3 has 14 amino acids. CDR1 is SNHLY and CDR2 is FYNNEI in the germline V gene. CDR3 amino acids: CASTSGGEIYEQYF.

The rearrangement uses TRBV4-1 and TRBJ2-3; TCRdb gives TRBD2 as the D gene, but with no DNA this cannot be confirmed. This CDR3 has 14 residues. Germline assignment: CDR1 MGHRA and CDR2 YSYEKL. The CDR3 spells CASSQGAGSGPQYF.

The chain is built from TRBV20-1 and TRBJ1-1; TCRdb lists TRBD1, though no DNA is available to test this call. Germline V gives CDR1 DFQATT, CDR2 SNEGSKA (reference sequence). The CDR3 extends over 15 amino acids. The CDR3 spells CSAIFIGTGNTEAFF.

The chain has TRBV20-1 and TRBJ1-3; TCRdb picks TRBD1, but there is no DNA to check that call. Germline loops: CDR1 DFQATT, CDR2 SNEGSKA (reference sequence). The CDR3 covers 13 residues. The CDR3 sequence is CSAPDRLVRTIYF.

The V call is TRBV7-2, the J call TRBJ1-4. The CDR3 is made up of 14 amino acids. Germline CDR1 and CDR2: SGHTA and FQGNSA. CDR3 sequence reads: CASSLDYNNEKLFF.

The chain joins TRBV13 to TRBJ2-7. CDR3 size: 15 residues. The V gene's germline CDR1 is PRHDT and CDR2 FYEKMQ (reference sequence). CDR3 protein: CASSQKPAPGYEQYF.

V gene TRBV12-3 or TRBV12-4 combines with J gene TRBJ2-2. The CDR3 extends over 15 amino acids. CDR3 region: CASSLEGAYTGELFF.